One sample yielded the 15 T cell receptor beta chains listed below, sequenced in a study of cytomegalovirus exposure and HLA in healthy donors. Use of 60 Vbeta and 13 Jbeta primers characterized the PCR. The data were produced by immunoSEQ multiplex PCR, yet TCRdb's version contains in-frame clones alone and is incomplete. The sample records approximately 150,000 clones, roughly 84% being singletons. The specimen sequenced was PBMCs. The origin of the receptors is a man aged 25 to 40 in good health and CMV-seronegative.

This clone has only a few counts. V is TRBV6-1 and J is TRBJ1-6; D is possibly TRBD1 (5 bases). V lost 5 bases and J 6 bases, leaving 14 bases between the germline ends. The CDR3 runs 15 residues. CDR1 is MNHNS, CDR2 SASEGT, per germline. The CDR3 loop is CASSTQTAPNSPLHF. The DNA of the CDR3 is TGTGCCAGCAGTACCCAGACAGCCCCTAATTCACCCCTCCACTTT.

This clone occurred a few times. The sample contains more than one DNA sequence encoding this CDR3. This rearrangement joins TRBV4-3 to TRBJ1-1; D is ambiguous. The germline CDR1 and CDR2 sequences are LGHNA and YSLEER. This CDR3 has 12 amino acids. V was trimmed by 2 bases and J by 7 bases, leaving 8 bases between them. The CDR3 loop reads CASSQTSSEAFF. The CDR3 DNA is TGCGCCAGCAGCCAAACCTCCAGTGAAGCTTTCTTT.

The chain has TRBV19 and TRBJ2-3, with TRBD2 matching 9 bases. Germline V CDR1 and CDR2: LNHDA, SQIVND (reference sequence). V shed 5 bases, J shed 5 bases, and the junction held 2 bases outside the gene matches. This CDR3 is 13 amino acids long. The CDR3 DNA is TGTGCCAGTAGTGCACTAGCGGGAGATACGCAGTATTTT. Translation: CASSALAGDTQYF.

The chain is built from TRBV5-8 and TRBJ2-7; 8 bases agree with TRBD1. The CDR3 spans 12 residues. The V and J ends lost 4 bases and 6 bases, in that order; junction bases with no gene match: 3. CDR1 is SGHTS and CDR2 is YDEGEE in the germline V gene. The CDR3 bases are TGTGCCAGCAGCCGGACAGGGAGCGAGCAGTACTTC. It codes for CASSRTGSEQYF.

The gene calls are TRBV5-1 and TRBJ2-7; 9 nucleotides align to TRBD1. There are 15 residues in the CDR3. Germline V gene data show CDR1 as SGHRS and CDR2 as YFSETQ. V lost 0 bases and J lost 1; bases outside the gene matches: 2. CDR3 region: CASSLAGTGSYEQYF. Written as DNA, the CDR3 is TGCGCCAGCAGCTTGGCCGGGACAGGGTCCTACGAGCAGTACTTC. Combining the CDR3 with reference TRBV5-1 and TRBJ2-7 gives the whole variable domain KAGVTQTPRYLIKTRGQQVTLSCSPISGHRSVSWYQQTPGQGLQFLFEYFSETQRNKGNFPGRFSGRQFSNSRSEMNVSTLELGDSALYLCASSLAGTGSYEQYFGPGTRLTVT.

Turning to this clone: An end of the junction does not agree with germline; a read error may underlie this. CDR3 in DNA: TGTTCCAGCAGCCCGGAGGCGGATACGCAGTATTTT. Encoded protein: CSSSPEADTQYF. V is TRBV7-9 and J is TRBJ2-3, with D possibly being TRBD2 (5 bases). Germline V gene data show CDR1 as SEHNR and CDR2 as FQNEAQ (reference sequence). This CDR3 is 12 amino acids long. Variable domain in full (rest from reference TRBV7-9 and TRBJ2-3): DTGVSQNPRHKITKRGQNVTFRCDPISEHNRLYWYRQTLGQGPEFLTYFQNEAQLEKSRLLSDRFSAERPKGSFSTLEIQRTEQGDSAMYLCSSSPEADTQYFGPGTRLTVL.

The rearrangement uses TRBV7-2 and TRBJ2-5; D is perhaps TRBD1 (5 bases). Trimming removed 4 bases from V and 5 bases from J, with 17 bases in between. From germline, CDR1 is SGHTA and CDR2 FQGNSA. The CDR3 covers 15 residues. In DNA, the CDR3 is TGTGCCAGCAGCTCCACCCCAGGGCGGACGGAGACCCAGTACTTC. This encodes CASSSTPGRTETQYF.

V is TRBV5-4 and J is TRBJ1-1; no firm D call. This CDR3 contains 14 residues. V was clipped by 4 bases and J by 4 bases, with 14 bases between them. Germline-derived CDR1 and CDR2 are SGHNT and YYREEE (reference sequence). CDR3 nucleotide sequence: TGTGCCAGCAGCCCTGGTTCCAGGCTCACTGAAGCTTTCTTT. This translates into CASSPGSRLTEAFF.

The gene calls are TRBV18 and TRBJ2-6, with 9 positions matching TRBD1. The germline V gene has CDR1 KGHSH and CDR2 LQKENI. V shed 1 base, J shed 2 bases, and the junction held 6 bases outside the gene matches. The CDR3 totals 18 residues. CDR3 residues: CASSPLTGGSTGANVLTF. The CDR3 region has the DNA TGTGCCAGCTCACCACTAACAGGGGGCTCGACTGGGGCCAACGTCCTGACTTTC.

The chain employs TRBV18 and TRBJ1-2; unclear D gene. The germline CDR1 and CDR2 sequences are KGHSH and LQKENI. V gave up 2 bases and J gave up 2 bases, with 6 bases separating them. The CDR3 runs 13 residues. CDR3 nucleotides: TGTGCCAGCTCACCAGAGGTCAACTATGGCTACACCTTC. Its translation: CASSPEVNYGYTF.

The chain carries TRBV19 and TRBJ1-2; 7 nucleotides line up with TRBD1. The CDR3 is 13 residues long. Per germline, CDR1 LNHDA and CDR2 SQIVND (reference sequence). V was clipped by 11 bases and J by 8 bases; unmatched bases: 14. This chain's CDR3 is CAAKPRGGAGYTF. CDR3 in DNA: TGTGCCGCCAAACCAAGAGGGGGCGCAGGCTACACCTTC.

The V gene is TRBV28, the J gene TRBJ2-7; weak D call: TRBD1 (6 bases). The V gene's germline CDR1 is MDHEN and CDR2 SYDVKM. Trimming stripped 11 bases from V and 3 bases from J, with 14 bases between. The CDR3 is 12 residues long. CDR3 sequence (DNA): TGTGCCGCAGGGGACAACTTCTACGAGCAGTACTTC. It translates to CAAGDNFYEQYF.

This chain uses TRBV28 with TRBJ2-3, with TRBD2 matching over 11 bases. The CDR3 spans 15 residues. Per germline, CDR1 MDHEN and CDR2 SYDVKM. Germline trimming cut 5 bases from V and 4 bases from J; bases unmatched to any gene: 5. The DNA for the CDR3 is TGTGCCAGCAGTATCATAGCGGGAGGGGCAGATACGCAGTATTTT. This sequence encodes CASSIIAGGADTQYF.

This rearrangement joins TRBV7-9 to TRBJ2-7; 7 nucleotides agree with TRBD1. Germline CDR1 and CDR2: SEHNR and FQNEAQ (reference sequence). V gave up 5 bases and J gave up 7 bases; unmatched junction bases: 17. The length of the CDR3 is 16 residues. CDR3 nucleotide sequence: TGTGCCAGCAGCCTCTCCCGGGACAGTCCAGCCCGGGAGCAGTACTTC. It yields the protein CASSLSRDSPAREQYF.

This clone was counted once. In DNA form, the CDR3 reads TGTGCCAGCAGTTCGAGGGGTCGGCAGGGGGCAGAGACCCAGTACTTC. Its protein is CASSSRGRQGAETQYF. The gene calls are TRBV6-5 and TRBJ2-5, with 8 bases fitting TRBD1. V was clipped by 4 bases and J by 4 bases; unmatched bases: 11. CDR1 is MNHEY, CDR2 SVGAGI, per germline. This CDR3 contains 16 residues.